The text below deals with one T cell receptor (beta chain). This CDR3 has 16 amino acids. From germline, CDR1 is MDHEN and CDR2 SYDVKM. V was trimmed by 2 bases and J by 11 bases, leaving 22 bases between them. This sample is drawn from a study of shared clonotypes between healthy human individuals. Using immunoSEQ multiplex PCR, the repertoire was profiled, and TCRdb retains in-frame clones only, with some absent. The sample holds around 2.5 million clones; under 95% are singletons and the top ten take around 0.4%. J is TRBJ2-1 and V is TRBV28, with D perhaps matching TRBD2 (6 bases). Material: naive CD4+ T cells from PBMCs. The subset: CD45RA+ positively selected. This TCR came from a man aged 18 to 30 in good health. Some clones in this sample may be carry-over from other donors' samples. CDR3 sequence (DNA): TGTGCCAGCAGTTTAAAGCCCCGGGACTTGTCATTTAAGCAGTTCTTC. Translating it yields CASSLKPRDLSFKQFF.